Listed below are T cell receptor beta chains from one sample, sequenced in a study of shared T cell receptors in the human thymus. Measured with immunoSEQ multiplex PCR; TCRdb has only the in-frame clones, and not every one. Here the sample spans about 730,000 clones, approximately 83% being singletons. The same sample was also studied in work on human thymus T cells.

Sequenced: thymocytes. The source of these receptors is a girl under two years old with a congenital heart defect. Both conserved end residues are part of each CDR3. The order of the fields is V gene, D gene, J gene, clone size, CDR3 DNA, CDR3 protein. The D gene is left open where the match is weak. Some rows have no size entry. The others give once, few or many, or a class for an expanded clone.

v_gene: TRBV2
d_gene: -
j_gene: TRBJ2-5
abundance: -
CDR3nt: TGTGCCAGCAGTGTAATAGCAGAAGAGACCCAGTACTTC
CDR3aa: CASSVIAEETQYF

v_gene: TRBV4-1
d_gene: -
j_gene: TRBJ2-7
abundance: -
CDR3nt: TGCGCCAGCAGCCCCGGGAGAGGGGGCAACTACGAGCAGTACTTC
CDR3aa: CASSPGRGGNYEQYF

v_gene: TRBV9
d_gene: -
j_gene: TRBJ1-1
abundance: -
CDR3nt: TGTGCCAGCAGCGTAGGGGGGGAAGAGGAGCTCATGAACACTGAAGCTTTCTTT
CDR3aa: CASSVGGEEELMNTEAFF

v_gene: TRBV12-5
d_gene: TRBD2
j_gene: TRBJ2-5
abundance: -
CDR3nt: TGTGCTAGTGGCCAGCCAAAGCGGGGGGAGCGGGAGACCCAGTACTTC
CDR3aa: CASGQPKRGERETQYF

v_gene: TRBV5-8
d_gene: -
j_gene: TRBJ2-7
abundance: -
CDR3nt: TGTGCCAGCAGCTTCAGCAGGGGCGAGCAGTACTTC
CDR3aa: CASSFSRGEQYF

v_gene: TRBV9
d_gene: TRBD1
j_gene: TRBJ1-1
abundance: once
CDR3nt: TGTGCCAGCAGCTTCGTACCGGGACAGGCTAACACTGAAGCTTTCTTT
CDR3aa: CASSFVPGQANTEAFF

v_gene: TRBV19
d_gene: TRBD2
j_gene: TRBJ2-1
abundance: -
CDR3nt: TGTGCCAGTAGGACGAGACTAGCGTCGTACAATGAGCAGTTCTTC
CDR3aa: CASRTRLASYNEQFF

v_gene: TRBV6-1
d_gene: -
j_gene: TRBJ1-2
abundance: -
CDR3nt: TGTGCCAGCTTGCAGAGGGGGAGCTATGGCTACACCTTC
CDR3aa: CASLQRGSYGYTF

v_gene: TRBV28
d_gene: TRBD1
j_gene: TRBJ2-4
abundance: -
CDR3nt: TGTGCCAGCAGTTTATGCAGAATTGACAGGGGGCGCTTC
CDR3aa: CASSLCRIDRGRF

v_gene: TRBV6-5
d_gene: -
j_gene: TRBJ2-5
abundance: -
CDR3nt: TGTGCCAGCAGTTACGTTGGCCACCAAGAGACCCAGTACTTC
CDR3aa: CASSYVGHQETQYF

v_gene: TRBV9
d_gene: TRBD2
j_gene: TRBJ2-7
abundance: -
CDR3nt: TGTGCCAGCAGCGTTGGGAGGGCCCCCTACGAGCAGTACTTC
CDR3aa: CASSVGRAPYEQYF

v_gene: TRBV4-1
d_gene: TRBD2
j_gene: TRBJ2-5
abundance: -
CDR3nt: TGCGCCAGCAGCCAACCTCCTAGCGGGGGTTTCTTCGAGACCCAGTACTTC
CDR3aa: CASSQPPSGGFFETQYF

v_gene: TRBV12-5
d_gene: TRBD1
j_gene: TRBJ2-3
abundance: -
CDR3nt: TGTGCTAGTGGCTCCGACAGGGGCTGGAGGGCAGATACGCAGTATTTT
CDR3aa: CASGSDRGWRADTQYF

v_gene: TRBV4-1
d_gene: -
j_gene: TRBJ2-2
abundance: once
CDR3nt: TGCGCCAGCAGCAACAGATTCACCGGGGAGCTGTTTTTT
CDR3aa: CASSNRFTGELFF

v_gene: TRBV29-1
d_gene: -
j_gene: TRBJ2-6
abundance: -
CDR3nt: TGCAGCGTGCCGACAGGTACAGCCTCTGGGGCCAACGTCCTGACTTTC
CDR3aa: CSVPTGTASGANVLTF

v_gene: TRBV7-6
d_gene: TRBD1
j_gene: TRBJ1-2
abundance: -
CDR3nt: TGTGCCAGCAGCTTAGCTGGCGAGTGTGGTTCGGGACAGGAGGACTACACCTTC
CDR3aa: CASSLAGECGSGQEDYTF

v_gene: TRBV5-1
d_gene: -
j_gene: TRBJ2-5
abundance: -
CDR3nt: TGCGCCAGCAGCTGGCTCGGGTTTCAAGAGACCCAGTACTTC
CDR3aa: CASSWLGFQETQYF

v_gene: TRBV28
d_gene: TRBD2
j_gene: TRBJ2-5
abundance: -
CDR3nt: TGTGCCAGCAGTTCGATGACTAGCGGGGGGGAAGAGACCCAGTACTTC
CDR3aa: CASSSMTSGGEETQYF

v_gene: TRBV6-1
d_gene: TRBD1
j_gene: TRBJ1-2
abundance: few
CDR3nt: TGTGCCACCTCAGAGGGGGCTAAGGGTGGCTACACCTTC
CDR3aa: CATSEGAKGGYTF

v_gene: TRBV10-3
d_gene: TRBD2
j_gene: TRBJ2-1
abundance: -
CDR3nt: TGTGCCATCAGGAGGCCTAGCGGGGGGGATGAGCAGTTCTTC
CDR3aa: CAIRRPSGGDEQFF

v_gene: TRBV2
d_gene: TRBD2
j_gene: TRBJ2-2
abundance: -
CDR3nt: TGTGCCAGCACTCATCGGGAGGGACTAGATAGCCGGGAGCTGTTTTTT
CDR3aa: CASTHREGLDSRELFF

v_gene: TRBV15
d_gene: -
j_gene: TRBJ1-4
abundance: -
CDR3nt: TGTGCCACCAGCAACAGGATGAGTAATGAAAAACTGTTTTTT
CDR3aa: CATSNRMSNEKLFF

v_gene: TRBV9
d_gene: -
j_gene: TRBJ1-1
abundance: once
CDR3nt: TGTGCCAGCAGCGCCGCCCCGGGGAACACTGAAGCTTTCTTT
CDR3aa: CASSAAPGNTEAFF

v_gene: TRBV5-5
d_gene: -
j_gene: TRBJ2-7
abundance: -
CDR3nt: TGTGCCAGCAGCTTGAGGAGGGTAAATTCCTACGAGCAGTACTTC
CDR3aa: CASSLRRVNSYEQYF

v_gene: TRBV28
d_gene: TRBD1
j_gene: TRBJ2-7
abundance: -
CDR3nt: TGTGCCAGCAGCCCAACCGCCGGGACAGGCTCTTCGGAATCCTCCTACGAGCAGTACTTC
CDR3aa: CASSPTAGTGSSESSYEQYF

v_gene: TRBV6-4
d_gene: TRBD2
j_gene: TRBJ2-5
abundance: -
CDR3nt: TGTGCCAGCAGTGTACTAGCGGGGACCCAAGAGACCCAGTACTTC
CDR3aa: CASSVLAGTQETQYF

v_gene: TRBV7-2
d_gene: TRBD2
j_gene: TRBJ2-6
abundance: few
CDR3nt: TGTGCCAGCAGCTTAGGTGGAGGGAGGGCTATCTCTGGGGCCAACGTCCTGACTTTC
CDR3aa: CASSLGGGRAISGANVLTF

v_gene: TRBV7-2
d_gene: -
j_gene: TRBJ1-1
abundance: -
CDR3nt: TGTGCCAGCAGCTCCGTTCCCAGGGGTCCCCAGAACACTGAAGCTTTCTTT
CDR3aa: CASSSVPRGPQNTEAFF

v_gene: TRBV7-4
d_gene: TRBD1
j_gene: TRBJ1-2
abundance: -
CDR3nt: TGTGCCAGTACCCCCTTGGACAGGGAGGAGAACTATGGCTACACCTTC
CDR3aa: CASTPLDREENYGYTF

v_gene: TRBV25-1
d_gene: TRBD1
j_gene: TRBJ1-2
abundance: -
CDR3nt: TGTGCCAGCAGTCCCCGGGACAGGGGGTCCGTTGGCTACACCTTC
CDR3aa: CASSPRDRGSVGYTF

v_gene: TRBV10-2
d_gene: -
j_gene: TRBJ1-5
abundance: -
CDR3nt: TGCGCCACCTCCGAGGCCCGGGATTACTATAGCAATCAGCCCCAGCATTTT
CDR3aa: CATSEARDYYSNQPQHF

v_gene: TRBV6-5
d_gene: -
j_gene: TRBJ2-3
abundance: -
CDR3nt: TGTGCCAGCAGTTGCGGGGAAGCGACACTCACAGATACGCAGTATTTT
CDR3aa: CASSCGEATLTDTQYF

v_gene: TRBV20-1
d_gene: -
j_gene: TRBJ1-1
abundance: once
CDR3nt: TGCAGTGCTATAGACATCACTGAAGCTTTCTTT
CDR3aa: CSAIDITEAFF

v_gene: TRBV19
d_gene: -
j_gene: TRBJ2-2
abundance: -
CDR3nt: TGTGCCAGTAGTCCTTCAGTCGGGGAGCTGTTTTTT
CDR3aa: CASSPSVGELFF

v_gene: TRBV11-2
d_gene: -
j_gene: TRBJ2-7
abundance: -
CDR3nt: TGTGCCAGCAGCTTAGTAGGGGGGGTGTCGGGCACTATCCTACGGGAGCAGTACTTC
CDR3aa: CASSLVGGVSGTILREQYF

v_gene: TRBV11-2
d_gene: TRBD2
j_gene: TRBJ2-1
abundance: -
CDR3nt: TGTGCCAGCAGCCCCAGAATGAACACTAGCGGTAAGGGCAATGAGCAGTTCTTC
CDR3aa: CASSPRMNTSGKGNEQFF

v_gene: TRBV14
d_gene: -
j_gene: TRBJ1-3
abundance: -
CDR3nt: TGTGCCAGCAGCCAAGTGTCAGGACATCTCTCTGGAAACACCATATATTTT
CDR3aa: CASSQVSGHLSGNTIYF